The clone carrying this T cell receptor (beta chain) was seen once. Profiled with immunoSEQ multiplex PCR; TCRdb holds only in-frame clones, not every one. The profile shows 200,000 to 250,000 clones, about 86% of them singletons. This entry belongs to a study of blood T cell repertoires in COVID-19. For the study at large: Donors in the United States, Italy and Spain gave samples during acute or convalescent COVID-19. PBMCs, B-cell-depleted T cells, or T cells were the source of the cDNA or gDNA that made up the material.

The TCR was taken from a man aged 60 to 75 who had recovered from COVID-19. The specimen was peripheral blood.

The CDR3: CASSEAQGLNEKLFF. CDR3 coding DNA: TGTGCCAGCAGTGAAGCGCAGGGCCTTAATGAAAAACTGTTTTTT. V and J are TRBV6-1 and TRBJ1-4; possibly TRBD1 for D (5 bases). The germline V gene has CDR1 MNHNS and CDR2 SASEGT. This CDR3 region has 15 residues. V lost 0 bases, J lost 4 bases, and 9 bases lay in between.